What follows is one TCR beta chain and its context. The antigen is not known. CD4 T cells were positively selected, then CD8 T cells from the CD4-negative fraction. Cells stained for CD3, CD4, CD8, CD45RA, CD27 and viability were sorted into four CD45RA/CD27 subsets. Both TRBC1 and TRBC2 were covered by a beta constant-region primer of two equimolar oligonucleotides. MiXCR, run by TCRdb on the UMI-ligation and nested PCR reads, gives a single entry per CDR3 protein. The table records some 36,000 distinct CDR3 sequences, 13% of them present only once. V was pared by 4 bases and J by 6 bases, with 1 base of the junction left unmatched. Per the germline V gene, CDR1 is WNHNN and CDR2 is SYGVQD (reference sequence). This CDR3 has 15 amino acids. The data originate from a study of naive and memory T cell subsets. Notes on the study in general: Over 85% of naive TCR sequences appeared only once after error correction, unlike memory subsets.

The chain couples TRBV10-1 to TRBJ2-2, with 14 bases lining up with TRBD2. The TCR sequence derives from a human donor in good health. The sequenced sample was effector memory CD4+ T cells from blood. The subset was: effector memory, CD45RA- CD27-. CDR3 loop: CASSGTSGRSGELFF. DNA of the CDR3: TGCGCCAGCAGTGGGACTAGCGGGAGGTCCGGGGAGCTGTTTTTT.